These T cell receptor beta chains were read from a single sample in a study of blood T cell repertoires in COVID-19. Only in-frame clones appear in the TCRdb table, and some are missing; sequencing was by immunoSEQ multiplex PCR. In the table there are 55,000 to 85,000 clones, about nine tenths of which are singletons. Sequenced input: peripheral blood. The source is a woman under 30 with acute or convalescent COVID-19. CDR3s include the opening cysteine and the closing phenylalanine or tryptophan. D genes are given only for firm matches. Part of the rows lack a size; the others show once, few, many or a class for expanded clones.

D | size | J | V | DNA | CDR3
TRBD1 | few | TRBJ1-2 | TRBV9 | TGTGCCAGCAGCCCATGGGACAGCTCTAACTATGGCTACACCTTC | CASSPWDSSNYGYTF
. | . | TRBJ2-1 | TRBV28 | TGTGCCAGCAGTTTTTCGGCAGGGTTCTCCAATGAGCAGTTCTTC | CASSFSAGFSNEQFF
. | . | TRBJ2-5 | TRBV5-4 | TGTGCCAGCAGCTTGGCCGGGAATCAAGAGACCCAGTACTTC | CASSLAGNQETQYF
. | few | TRBJ1-6 | TRBV7-8 | TGTGCCAGCAGCTTAGCGCTGGGCAGGGTAAATAATTCACCCCTCCACTTT | CASSLALGRVNNSPLHF
TRBD1 | . | TRBJ1-2 | TRBV5-4 | TGTGCCAGCAGCTTGGAACAGGGGGTGGGAGGCTACACCTTC | CASSLEQGVGGYTF
TRBD1 | . | TRBJ2-7 | TRBV7-9 | TGTGCCAGCAGCTCCCCAGGGGGCTACGAGCAGTACTTC | CASSSPGGYEQYF
. | once | TRBJ1-1 | TRBV19 | TGTGCCAGTAGTACAGGCATGAACACTGAAGCTTTCTTT | CASSTGMNTEAFF
TRBD2 | . | TRBJ2-7 | TRBV30 | TGTGCCTGGAAGACTAGCGCGGCCTACGAGCAGTACTTC | CAWKTSAAYEQYF
. | . | TRBJ1-2 | TRBV4-3 | TGCGCCAGCAGCCAAGTTCAAGGGGTTTATGGCTACACCTTC | CASSQVQGVYGYTF
. | . | TRBJ1-2 | TRBV6-5 | TGTGCCAGCAAGGGGTACTATGGCTACACCTTC | CASKGYYGYTF
. | . | TRBJ1-2 | TRBV2 | TGTGCCAGCAGTTCCACTAGGCAAGATGGCTACACCTTC | CASSSTRQDGYTF
. | . | TRBJ2-1 | TRBV5-1 | TGCGCCAGCAGCTCAACCGGGAATGAGCAGTTCTTC | CASSSTGNEQFF
. | few | TRBJ2-3 | TRBV2 | TGTGCCAGCAGTGCCGAGGGCGCGAATACGCAGTATTTT | CASSAEGANTQYF
TRBD2 | . | TRBJ2-2 | TRBV2 | TGTGCCAGCAGCTCGACTAGCGGGAGTCGGACCGGGGAGCTGTTTTTT | CASSSTSGSRTGELFF
TRBD1 | once | TRBJ1-1 | TRBV28 | TGTGCCAGCAGTTTAGCCCGGGACAGGGCCAACACTGAAGCTTTCTTT | CASSLARDRANTEAFF
. | . | TRBJ2-2 | TRBV30 | TGTGCCTGGAGTGCCCTGGTACGAGACGGGAGTTGGGACACCGGGGAGCTGTTTTTT | CAWSALVRDGSWDTGELFF
TRBD1 | few | TRBJ1-5 | TRBV23-1 | TGCGCCAGCAGTCAAGGAGGGACAGGGCATTATAGCAATCAGCCCCAGCATTTT | CASSQGGTGHYSNQPQHF